Following are 11 T cell receptor beta chains from one sample sequenced in a study of regulatory T cells in long-lasting Graves disease (dated by TCRdb to 2020 to 2023). Reading the label with the study, this specimen's time point is: persistent/refractory GD, antithyroid drugs over 5 years with positive TRAb. For both TCR sequencing and RNA sequencing, RNA was extracted from PBMCs using TRIzol. Receptor amplification or capture employed multiplex PCR. Sequenced on an Illumina HiSeq 4000. iRepertoire HTBI primers and Arm-PCR amplification of CDR3 regions were used to construct TCR beta libraries. TCRdb took the public reads, trimmed them with fastp at Q25, ran MiXCR for clone calling and kept in-frame beta chains. Rows with one shared CDR3 protein collapse into an entry with the most common genes and DNA. Within this sample are roughly 400,000 distinct CDR3 sequences, with around 20% of them counted one time only. The ten largest clones represent approximately 14% of the sample.

The input for sequencing was peripheral blood mononuclear cells (PBMCs), taken when the disease was refractory, from a patient treated with antithyroid drugs. The receptor set was obtained from a female donor with Graves disease.

V usage is TRBV19 and J usage is TRBJ1-2; the match to TRBD1 covers 7 bases. The CDR3 loop spans 15 amino acids. Germline CDR1 is LNHDA and CDR2 is SQIVND (reference sequence). V trimming: 7 bases; J trimming: 4 bases; junction bases outside the gene matches: 12. CDR3 loop: CASTSINRGVYGYTF. For the CDR3, the DNA is TGTGCCAGTACCTCGATCAACAGGGGCGTCTATGGCTACACCTTC.

This clonotype was recorded at least ten times. The chain joins TRBV10-3 to TRBJ2-7, with 8 positions matching TRBD1. This CDR3 is built from 14 residues. V was clipped by 6 bases and J by 1 base; unmatched bases: 5. Looked up from germline, CDR1 is ENHRY and CDR2 is SYGVKD. DNA of the CDR3: TGTGCCATCAGCCCGACAGGGGTTTCCTACGAGCAGTACTTC. As protein: CAISPTGVSYEQYF.

This clonotype came up a few times. The chain recombines TRBV5-1 with TRBJ2-5; a weak D match, TRBD1 (5 bases). Trimming removed 4 bases from V and 1 base from J, with 11 bases in between. Germline CDR1 SGHRS, CDR2 YFSETQ. The CDR3 runs to 14 residues. CDR3 DNA sequence: TGCGCCAGCAGCCAGGGTCGGTCCCAAGAGACCCAGTACTTC. It specifies CASSQGRSQETQYF.

This clonotype showed up many times. The chain has TRBV27 and TRBJ2-7; no definite D call. V was trimmed by 6 bases and J by 2 bases, leaving 17 bases between them. Germline lookup yields CDR1 MNHEY and CDR2 SMNVEV (reference sequence). This CDR3 spans 15 amino acids. CDR3: CASSSFSGSPYEQYF. The DNA for the CDR3 is TGTGCCAGCAGCAGTTTTTCTGGGTCACCCTACGAGCAGTACTTC.

In its sample, this clonotype was seen many times. Here the CDR3 reads CASSTSEGGILGETQYF. For the CDR3, the DNA is TGTGCCAGCAGCACGTCGGAGGGGGGGATACTGGGGGAGACCCAGTACTTC. The chain is built from TRBV7-3 and TRBJ2-5; possible D gene TRBD2, 7 bases. The CDR3 sequence is 17 residues long. CDR1 and CDR2 (germline): SGHTA, FQGTGA. V was trimmed by 5 bases and J by 5 bases, leaving 24 bases between them. Using reference TRBV7-3 and TRBJ2-5 for the parts outside the CDR3, the full variable domain is GAGVSQTPSNKVTEKGKYVELRCDPISGHTALYWYRQSLGQGPEFLIYFQGTGAADDSGLPNDRFFAVRPEGSVSTLKIQRTERGDSAVYLCASSTSEGGILGETQYFGPGTRLLVL.

Ten or more counts support this clonotype. J is TRBJ2-5 and V is TRBV7-9; D is unresolved. Germline V gene lookup returns CDR1 SEHNR and CDR2 FQNEAQ (reference sequence). Trimming removed 1 base from V and 5 bases from J, with 11 bases in between. This CDR3 is 14 amino acids long. CDR3 in amino acids: CASSLVGGMETQYF. CDR3 sequence (DNA): TGTGCCAGCAGCTTAGTAGGCGGCATGGAGACCCAGTACTTC.

In this sample, this clonotype turned up a few times. This chain uses TRBV28 with TRBJ2-7; 9 bases line up with TRBD1. The germline V gene has CDR1 MDHEN and CDR2 SYDVKM. The CDR3 loop spans 16 amino acids. Germline trimming cut 6 bases from V and 5 bases from J; bases unmatched to any gene: 14. The CDR3 spells CASSPPTGGIFDEQYF. The CDR3 bases are TGTGCCAGCAGCCCACCGACAGGGGGGATTTTCGACGAGCAGTACTTC.

The J gene is TRBJ2-7, the V gene TRBV27; 7 bases are shared with TRBD1. Trimming removed 8 bases from V and 2 bases from J; junction bases left unmatched: 12. Germline V gives CDR1 MNHEY, CDR2 SMNVEV (reference sequence). This CDR3 region has 15 residues. CDR3 region: CASSLSGTATYEQYF. CDR3 nucleotides: TGTGCCAGCTCACTTTCCGGGACAGCTACCTACGAGCAGTACTTC.

This clonotype was counted ten times or more. The chain links TRBV2 to TRBJ1-1; 8 bases align to TRBD1. V dropped 6 bases and J dropped 7; count of bases not matched to a gene: 7. The germline V gene encodes CDR1 SNHLY and CDR2 FYNNEI. The CDR3 has 13 amino acids. This chain's CDR3 is CASRRDRTDEAFF. In DNA, the CDR3 is TGTGCCAGCAGGCGGGACAGGACTGATGAAGCTTTCTTT.

The rearrangement joins TRBV6-1 to TRBJ1-1; no firm D call. The ends were cut back, 6 bases at V and 8 bases at J, with 10 bases in the middle. Germline loops: CDR1 MNHNS, CDR2 SASEGT. This CDR3 has 11 residues. The DNA for the CDR3 is TGTGCCAGCAGCCAAGGGAGAGAAGCTTTCTTT. It is translated as CASSQGREAFF.

This clonotype came up many times. This chain uses TRBV7-2 with TRBJ1-2, with D unresolved. The CDR3 totals 14 residues. Trimming left V 5 bases short and J 4 bases short, with 14 bases between. CDR1 SGHTA and CDR2 FQGNSA come from the germline V gene. The chain's CDR3 is CASSLGERVYGYTF. CDR3 in DNA: TGTGCCAGCAGCCTTGGGGAAAGGGTCTATGGCTACACCTTC.